This T cell receptor beta chain was documented in a study of cytomegalovirus exposure and HLA in healthy donors. Findings of the study overall: Some V segments, including TRBV6-2 and TRBV6-3, were excluded as indistinguishable. Per a later analysis, HLA-associated TCR beta chains showed more clonal expansion than other, equally common TCR beta chains.

The PCR was carried out with 60 Vbeta primers and 13 Jbeta primers. Sequenced by immunoSEQ multiplex PCR; TCRdb stores in-frame clones only, minus some. The data show 140,000 to 150,000 clones, with approximately 82% seen just once and around 9.7% held by the top ten. Of note for this clone: The antigen remains undetermined.

Germline CDR1 is LGHNA and CDR2 is YNFKEQ. The CDR3 has 15 amino acids. V shed 2 bases and J 7 bases; nucleotides not matched to a gene: 5. V gene TRBV4-2 combines with J gene TRBJ2-2, with 9 bases identical to TRBD2. The specimen sequenced was PBMCs. This TCR was sampled from a woman aged 60-75 years in good health and CMV-seropositive. The CDR3 DNA reads as TGTGCCAGCAGCCAAAGTAGCGGGAGCGGCGGGGAGCTGTTTTTT. Translated: CASSQSSGSGGELFF.